Below, 31 T cell receptor beta chains from the same sample are listed, as sequenced in a study of blood T cell repertoires in COVID-19. Profiled with immunoSEQ multiplex PCR; TCRdb holds only in-frame clones, not every one. This table has 180,000 or so clones, roughly 84% appearing once. Sequenced input: peripheral blood. The receptors shown here come from a man in his 60s who had recovered from COVID-19.

CDR3 residues: CASSLNKDRGGGELFF. Written as DNA, the CDR3 is TGCGCCAGCAGCCTGAACAAGGACAGGGGAGGTGGGGAGCTGTTTTTT. This rearrangement joins TRBV5-1 to TRBJ2-2, with TRBD1 identical over 9 bases. Germline V lookup: CDR1 SGHRS, CDR2 YFSETQ. This CDR3 is built from 16 residues. Trimming cost V 4 bases and J 8 bases; bases outside gene matches: 12.

A single count supports this clone. The chain recombines TRBV6-6 with TRBJ1-3, with unresolved D. Per the germline V gene, CDR1 is MNHNY and CDR2 is SVGAGI (reference sequence). Deletions cut 6 bases from V and 0 bases from J, with 9 bases between. This CDR3 contains 14 residues. The CDR3 DNA reads TGTGCCAGCAGGGAGGGATCCTCTGGAAACACCATATATTTT. It is translated as CASREGSSGNTIYF.

This clone was seen more than once but under ten times. The same CDR3 can be traced to other DNA sequences in this sample. This chain links TRBV5-6 with TRBJ1-5, with D uncertain. In germline, CDR1 is SGHDT, CDR2 YYEEEE. V lost 2 bases and J lost 4, with 10 bases in between. The CDR3 runs 14 residues. The CDR3 coding sequence is TGTGCCAGCAGCTTAGTGGGAGGGAATCAGCCCCAGCATTTT. This codes for CASSLVGGNQPQHF.

In this sample, this clone turned up a few times. The chain is built from TRBV5-1 and TRBJ1-5; 9 positions match TRBD1. CDR3 size: 16 residues. V lost 0 bases, J lost 5 bases, and 6 bases stayed unmatched. Germline CDR1 SGHRS, CDR2 YFSETQ. CDR3 sequence: CASSLGPGQGYQPQHF. The CDR3, as DNA: TGCGCCAGCAGCTTGGGGCCGGGACAGGGCTATCAGCCCCAGCATTTT.

The chain joins TRBV3-1 (or the pseudogene TRBV3-2) to TRBJ2-4, with a weak D call TRBD2 (6 bases). The CDR3 runs to 17 residues. In germline, CDR1 is LGHDT, CDR2 YNNKEL (reference sequence). Deletions cut 4 bases from V and 0 bases from J, with 16 bases between. CDR3: CASSPLFGGGAKNIQYF. The CDR3 DNA reads TGTGCCAGCAGCCCTCTTTTCGGGGGAGGAGCCAAAAACATTCAGTACTTC.

This clone was seen a few times. The gene calls are TRBV7-2 and TRBJ1-6, with D possibly matching TRBD1 (6 bases). Germline CDR1 reads SGHTA; CDR2 reads FQGNSA. The CDR3 loop spans 14 amino acids. Trimming shortened V by 6 bases and J by 7 bases, and 13 bases separated the two germline ends. The CDR3 nucleotides are TGTGCCAGCAGGACCAGGGGAGAGAATTCACCCCTCCACTTT. Protein product: CASRTRGENSPLHF.

The chain uses TRBV7-9 and TRBJ1-2; D is perhaps TRBD1 (5 bases). There are 16 residues in the CDR3. The V gene lost 3 bases and the J gene lost 8 bases, with 22 bases spanning the gap. The V gene's germline CDR1 is SEHNR and CDR2 FQNEAQ (reference sequence). The CDR3 region has the DNA TGTGCCAGCAGCTTCGGGGGGGGTGGTCTAACCGGCGGCTACACCTTC. Translation gives CASSFGGGGLTGGYTF.

This rearrangement joins TRBV7-3 to TRBJ2-3, with TRBD2 identical over 9 bases. CDR1 and CDR2 (germline): SGHTA, FQGTGA. V dropped 1 base and J dropped 7; count of bases not matched to a gene: 3. The CDR3 loop spans 14 amino acids. CDR3 bases: TGTGCCAGCAGCTTAAGCGGGGGGGCAAATACGCAGTATTTT. As protein: CASSLSGGANTQYF.

This chain joins TRBV6-1 and TRBJ2-2, with 7 nucleotides matching TRBD1. V lost 3 bases, J lost 2 bases, and 3 bases stayed unmatched. CDR1 is MNHNS, CDR2 SASEGT, per germline. CDR3 size: 15 residues. CDR3 sequence reads: CASSERGRNTGELFF. The DNA for the CDR3 is TGTGCCAGCAGTGAGAGGGGGCGTAACACCGGGGAGCTGTTTTTT.

The V and J genes are TRBV19 and TRBJ2-1; 11 nucleotides align to TRBD2. Germline V gene lookup returns CDR1 LNHDA and CDR2 SQIVND (reference sequence). This CDR3 region has 14 residues. After removal of 7 bases from V and 7 bases from J, the junction contained 6 bases not matched to a gene. CDR3 residues: CASTLAGDLNEQFF. CDR3 coding DNA: TGTGCCAGTACACTAGCGGGGGACCTTAATGAGCAGTTCTTC.

This clone was recorded a few times. The V and J genes are TRBV6-5 and TRBJ1-2, with TRBD1 matching 8 bases. The CDR3 runs to 15 residues. The germline gives CDR1 MNHEY, CDR2 SVGAGI. V was clipped by 6 bases and J by 4 bases; unmatched bases: 10. CDR3 region: CASRDSGGGGYGYTF. DNA of the CDR3: TGTGCCAGCAGGGATTCAGGGGGCGGTGGCTATGGCTACACCTTC.

This chain joins TRBV4-2 and TRBJ1-4, with a possible D match to TRBD1 (5 bases). This CDR3 region has 15 residues. The V gene lost 2 bases and the J gene lost 2 bases, with 9 bases spanning the gap. Germline V lookup: CDR1 LGHNA, CDR2 YNFKEQ. CDR3 region: CASSQQGATNEKLFF. In DNA, the CDR3 is TGTGCCAGCAGCCAACAGGGTGCGACTAATGAAAAACTGTTTTTT.

This clone appeared a single time. The rearrangement links TRBV29-1 to TRBJ1-3, with D maybe TRBD1 (5 bases). Germline lookup yields CDR1 SQVTM and CDR2 ANQGSEA. The CDR3 sequence is 14 residues long. The germline V and J ends were trimmed by 7 bases and 0 bases, with 13 bases remaining between them. The CDR3 sequence is CSAGGAVSGNTIYF. CDR3 bases: TGCAGCGCCGGAGGGGCCGTCTCTGGAAACACCATATATTTT.

The chain joins TRBV25-1 to TRBJ1-4; the D is unclear. This CDR3 has 14 residues. Trimming removed 5 bases from V and 8 bases from J, with 15 bases in between. Germline-derived CDR1 and CDR2 are MGHDK and SYGVNS. In DNA form, the CDR3 reads TGTGCCAGCAGTCCCGACGGGGTGGGCGAAAAACTGTTTTTT. It codes for CASSPDGVGEKLFF.

This chain uses TRBV19 with TRBJ1-2; D unclear. V was pared by 4 bases and J by 3 bases, with 12 bases between. This CDR3 comprises 14 residues. The germline V gene has CDR1 LNHDA and CDR2 SQIVND (reference sequence). CDR3 coding DNA: TGTGCCAGTAGTACCACCACAGCATACTATGGCTACACCTTC. The encoded protein is CASSTTTAYYGYTF.

The rearrangement joins TRBV11-1 to TRBJ2-7, with D hard to call. In germline, CDR1 is SGHAT, CDR2 FQDESV (reference sequence). This CDR3 region has 14 residues. V was clipped by 1 base and J by 2 bases, with 9 bases between them. The CDR3 bases are TGTGCCAGCAGCTTAGGAGTGCTTCCCTACGAGCAGTACTTC. Encoded protein: CASSLGVLPYEQYF.

This clone was recorded only once. CDR3: CASSLGTGGTGELFF. CDR3 nucleotides: TGTGCCAGCAGTCTCGGGACAGGGGGCACCGGGGAGCTGTTTTTT. The chain recombines TRBV6-5 with TRBJ2-2; 11 nucleotides line up with TRBD1. Looked up from germline, CDR1 is MNHEY and CDR2 is SVGAGI. This CDR3 comprises 15 residues. V dropped 5 bases and J dropped 4; count of bases not matched to a gene: 3.

V and J are TRBV5-1 and TRBJ1-2; D is perhaps TRBD1 (5 bases). The V end was cut by 4 bases, the J end by 0 bases, with 10 bases between. The CDR3 consists of 14 residues. Germline CDR1 reads SGHRS; CDR2 reads YFSETQ. CDR3 coding DNA: TGCGCCAGCAGCCAGACAGCGCCTAACTATGGCTACACCTTC. This gives the protein CASSQTAPNYGYTF.

The J gene is TRBJ2-6, the V gene TRBV5-4; 11 positions match TRBD2. CDR1 and CDR2 from the germline V gene are SGHNT and YYREEE (reference sequence). Losses at the gene ends were 3 bases for V and 1 base for J; bases not matched to a gene: 3. The CDR3 is 17 amino acids. For the CDR3, the DNA is TGTGCCAGCAGCTCTACTAGCGGGGGTTCTGGGGCCAACGTCCTGACTTTC. This gives the protein CASSSTSGGSGANVLTF.

This chain uses TRBV21-1 with TRBJ2-2; TRBD2, the table's D call, lacks a check against the DNA. TRBV21-1 is designated a pseudogene. This CDR3 is built from 17 residues. The CDR3: CASSNRIRGAYTGELFF. CDR3 in DNA: TGTGCCAGCAGCAATCGAATCCGCGGGGCTTACACCGGGGAGCTGTTTTTT.

The chain combines TRBV6-5 with TRBJ1-2; possible D gene TRBD1, 5 bases. Per the germline V gene, CDR1 is MNHEY and CDR2 is SVGAGI. This CDR3 is built from 12 residues. V was shortened by 11 bases and J by 6 bases, with 16 bases between the two germline ends. The DNA for the CDR3 is TGTGCCGCGTCAAGGGGCGAGGATGGCTACACCTTC. Protein product: CAASRGEDGYTF.

The rearrangement joins TRBV5-3 to TRBJ1-1, with 9 bases lining up with TRBD1. TRBV5-3 is an ORF for which the function is uncertain. The trim removed 0 bases at V and 8 bases at J, leaving 8 bases unmatched. The CDR3 covers 15 residues. CDR3 coding DNA: TGTGCCAGAAGCTTGGGGGACAGGGACAGCGGGGAAGCTTTCTTT. This encodes CARSLGDRDSGEAFF.

The genes are TRBV9 and TRBJ2-7; 13 bases agree with TRBD2. This CDR3 is built from 15 residues. CDR1 and CDR2 (germline): SGDLS, YYNGEE. The junction had 1 base not matched to a gene; V was cut back by 2 bases and J by 2 bases. Written as DNA, the CDR3 is TGTGCCAGCAGCGTGGGACTAGCGGGGCCCTACGAGCAGTACTTC. Translated, it gives CASSVGLAGPYEQYF.

J is TRBJ1-3 and V is TRBV7-3; maybe TRBD1 (6 bases). Germline V CDR1 and CDR2: SGHTA, FQGTGA. The CDR3 length is 14 residues. Trimming removed 5 bases at V and 4 bases at J, with 12 bases between. The DNA for the CDR3 is TGTGCCAGCAGCCCAACAGGGAGCGGAAACACCATATATTTT. It specifies CASSPTGSGNTIYF.

This chain uses TRBV6-5 with TRBJ1-1, with D unresolved. The CDR3 extends over 11 amino acids. Germline V gene lookup returns CDR1 MNHEY and CDR2 SVGAGI. V was trimmed by 6 bases and J by 8 bases, leaving 10 bases between them. The CDR3 reads CASSSPREAFF. In DNA form, the CDR3 reads TGTGCCAGCAGCTCTCCCAGGGAAGCTTTCTTT.

The CDR3 DNA reads as TGTGCCAGCAGCCTAACCGACGGAGCTCAGCCCCAGCATTTT. Encoded protein: CASSLTDGAQPQHF. The chain is built from TRBV7-9 and TRBJ1-5; no reliable D call. From germline, CDR1 is SEHNR and CDR2 FQNEAQ (reference sequence). CDR3 length equals 14 residues. The V end lost 5 bases, the J end lost 6 bases, and 14 bases lay between the germline ends.

The chain combines TRBV6-5 with TRBJ2-5, with 8 positions matching TRBD1. The length of the CDR3 is 13 residues. Trimming cost V 6 bases and J 3 bases; bases outside gene matches: 3. The germline V gene has CDR1 MNHEY and CDR2 SVGAGI. CDR3 sequence: CASSRGQEETQYF. In DNA form, the CDR3 reads TGTGCCAGCAGCCGGGGACAGGAAGAGACCCAGTACTTC.

The chain joins TRBV18 to TRBJ1-2; 9 bases match TRBD1. The J segment lost 3 bases and the V segment lost 3 bases, leaving 8 bases of the junction unmatched. This CDR3 contains 16 residues. Germline CDR1 reads KGHSH; CDR2 reads LQKENI. CDR3 bases: TGTGCCAGCTCACCTGCCCTGACAGGGGGGGACTATGGCTACACCTTC. Its protein is CASSPALTGGDYGYTF.

The V call is TRBV19, the J call TRBJ1-2, with D unclear. V was trimmed by 3 bases and J by 5 bases, leaving 22 bases between them. The CDR3 covers 17 residues. Germline values: CDR1 LNHDA, CDR2 SQIVND (reference sequence). The CDR3 reads CASSMAPSGSLAYGYTF. The DNA for the CDR3 is TGTGCCAGTAGTATGGCGCCGTCAGGCTCCCTCGCTTATGGCTACACCTTC.

CDR3 nucleotides: TGTGCCAGCTCACCAGTGGGACATATGAACACTGAAGCTTTCTTT. Protein product: CASSPVGHMNTEAFF. V and J are TRBV18 and TRBJ1-1; tentatively, D is TRBD1 (6 bases). V was clipped by 2 bases and J by 0 bases, with 10 bases between them. The CDR3 loop spans 15 amino acids. Germline V gives CDR1 KGHSH, CDR2 LQKENI.

The rearrangement links TRBV18 to TRBJ1-1; TRBD1 matches 8 bases. The CDR3 contains 16 residues. J was trimmed by 6 bases and V by 3 bases; bases with no gene match: 12. Germline V gene data show CDR1 as KGHSH and CDR2 as LQKENI. The CDR3 is CASSPRQGRGDAEAFF. The CDR3 DNA is TGTGCCAGCTCACCGAGACAGGGGAGGGGAGACGCTGAAGCTTTCTTT.